The 32 T cell receptor beta chains in this list originate from one sample, sequenced in a study of cytomegalovirus exposure and HLA in healthy donors. With 60 Vbeta and 13 Jbeta primers, the PCR was carried out. Sequencing was performed with immunoSEQ multiplex PCR; in TCRdb, only in-frame clones are kept and a portion is missing. In the table there are over 60,000 clones, 75% of which are singletons. Material for sequencing was PBMCs. These receptors all stem from a man between 65 and 85 years old in good health and CMV-seronegative.

The chain uses TRBV2 and TRBJ2-5, with no clear D. Germline V gene data show CDR1 as SNHLY and CDR2 as FYNNEI. V was clipped by 4 bases and J by 10 bases, with 10 bases between them. The CDR3 length is 11 residues. Here the CDR3 reads CASSGEADQYF. The CDR3 region has the DNA TGTGCCAGCAGTGGCGAGGCAGACCAGTACTTC.

This sequence joins TRBV7-2 and TRBJ2-1, with TRBD2 identical over 11 bases. The germline V gene encodes CDR1 SGHTA and CDR2 FQGNSA. The CDR3 length is 16 residues. Trimming cost V 1 base and J 3 bases; bases outside gene matches: 2. Written as DNA, the CDR3 is TGTGCCAGCAGCTTAGGTGGACTAGCGGGCTACAATGAGCAGTTCTTC. Its translation is CASSLGGLAGYNEQFF.

V usage is TRBV6-5 and J usage is TRBJ2-5, with a tentative D call TRBD1 (6 bases). The CDR3 length is 14 residues. V dropped 3 bases and J dropped 5 bases, with 13 bases sitting between them. In germline, CDR1 is MNHEY, CDR2 SVGAGI. The CDR3 DNA is TGTGCCAGCAGTTATAGCTCAGGGGTCGAGACCCAGTACTTC. The encoded protein is CASSYSSGVETQYF.

For this clone: One end of the junction is discordant with germline, which a read error may explain. V and J are TRBV29-1 and TRBJ1-2; D call uncertain. Germline CDR1 and CDR2: SQVTM and ANQGSEA. The CDR3 is 14 amino acids. DNA for the CDR3: TGCAGCGTTGAAGGAGATTTCCCCCTCGAGGTTTTAGTCTTC. Its translation is CSVEGDFPLEVLVF.

V and J are TRBV2 and TRBJ1-5; weak D call: TRBD1 (5 bases). The CDR3 spans 15 residues. V was pared by 7 bases and J by 10 bases, with 23 bases between. The germline V gene has CDR1 SNHLY and CDR2 FYNNEI. In nucleotides, the CDR3 is TGTGCCAGCACTCTCCTCGACAGCCAAGTCCAACCCCAGCATTTT. It translates to CASTLLDSQVQPQHF.

This rearrangement joins TRBV7-6 to TRBJ2-7; TRBD1 matches at 11 bases. V was pared by 1 base and J by 4 bases, with 3 bases of the junction left unmatched. The CDR3 spans 15 residues. Germline CDR1 and CDR2: SGHVS and FNYEAQ. CDR3 residues: CASSLDGTGGYEQYF. CDR3 DNA sequence: TGTGCCAGCAGCTTAGATGGGACAGGGGGGTACGAGCAGTACTTC.

The sample holds a few counts of this clone. V is TRBV6-4 and J is TRBJ2-6; D not certain. Germline V gene lookup returns CDR1 MRHNA and CDR2 SNTAGT. V lost 6 bases, J lost 2 bases, and 5 bases lay in between. This CDR3 has 13 amino acids. The CDR3 DNA reads TGTGCCAGCAGGAGTACTGGGGCCAACGTCCTGACTTTC. Translated, it gives CASRSTGANVLTF.

This chain connects TRBV5-5 to TRBJ1-5; D not certain. Trimming pared 3 bases from V and 4 bases from J, leaving 11 bases between. This CDR3 is 14 amino acids long. Germline V gene sequence: CDR1 SGHKS, CDR2 YYEKEE (reference sequence). CDR3: CASSSSPGNQPQHF. The CDR3 DNA sequence: TGTGCCAGCAGCTCATCGCCAGGAAATCAGCCCCAGCATTTT. Using reference TRBV5-5 and TRBJ1-5 for the parts outside the CDR3, the full variable domain is DAGVTQSPTHLIKTRGQQVTLRCSPISGHKSVSWYQQVLGQGPQFIFQYYEKEERGRGNFPDRFSARQFPNYSSELNVNALLLGDSALYLCASSSSPGNQPQHFGDGTRLSIL.

This clone was observed a few times. The CDR3 region has the DNA TGTGCCAGCAGTGATAATGCGGACACTGAAGCTTTCTTT. Its translation is CASSDNADTEAFF. This chain uses TRBV2 with TRBJ1-1; no clear D gene. The ends were cut back, 3 bases at V and 3 bases at J, with 8 bases in the middle. CDR1 SNHLY and CDR2 FYNNEI come from the germline V gene. CDR3 length: 13 amino acids.

The chain has TRBV7-6 and TRBJ1-1; TRBD1 aligns across 7 bases. V trimming: 0 bases; J trimming: 2 bases; junction bases outside the gene matches: 6. The CDR3 has 16 residues. The V gene's germline CDR1 is SGHVS and CDR2 FNYEAQ. CDR3 region: CASSLAAGTANTEAFF. CDR3 DNA sequence: TGTGCCAGCAGCTTAGCGGCCGGGACAGCAAACACTGAAGCTTTCTTT. Based on the CDR3 plus reference TRBV7-6 and TRBJ1-1, the full variable domain is GAGVSQSPRYKVTKRGQDVALRCDPISGHVSLYWYRQALGQGPEFLTYFNYEAQQDKSGLPNDRFSAERPEGSISTLTIQRTEQRDSAMYRCASSLAAGTANTEAFFGQGTRLTVV.

The J gene is TRBJ1-1, the V gene TRBV5-1; D remains ambiguous. V lost 5 bases, J lost 4 bases, and 15 bases lay in between. From germline, CDR1 is SGHRS and CDR2 YFSETQ. CDR3 length equals 14 residues. This CDR3 reads CASSRDIAGTEAFF. The DNA of the CDR3 is TGCGCCAGCAGTCGTGACATTGCAGGCACTGAAGCTTTCTTT.

This sequence joins TRBV6-4 and TRBJ1-6; no definite D call. V lost 4 bases and J 8 bases, leaving 12 bases between the germline ends. The CDR3 extends over 14 amino acids. CDR1 is MRHNA, CDR2 SNTAGT, per germline. CDR3 nucleotides: TGTGCCAGCAGTGCTATCGCAGAGGATTCACCCCTCCACTTT. Its translation is CASSAIAEDSPLHF.

The chain employs TRBV7-2 and TRBJ2-1, with D hard to call. V was shortened by 4 bases and J by 8 bases, with 15 bases between the two germline ends. CDR1 and CDR2 from the germline V gene are SGHTA and FQGNSA. The CDR3 consists of 14 residues. The DNA for the CDR3 is TGTGCCAGCAGCTCCTCCCCGGAGCTGGATGAGCAGTTCTTC. This sequence encodes CASSSSPELDEQFF.

The V gene is TRBV10-2, the J gene TRBJ2-1; the D is unclear. With 3 bases removed from V and 0 bases from J, the gap between germline ends came to 9 bases. Per the germline V gene, CDR1 is WSHSY and CDR2 is SAAADI. The CDR3 is 15 amino acids. DNA for the CDR3: TGCGCCAGCAGTGAAGGAAGGAGCTCCTACAATGAGCAGTTCTTC. Translating gives CASSEGRSSYNEQFF.

The chain carries TRBV18 and TRBJ2-2; tentatively, D is TRBD2 (5 bases). Germline CDR1 reads KGHSH; CDR2 reads LQKENI. V was trimmed by 7 bases and J by 8 bases, leaving 11 bases between them. The CDR3 covers 12 residues. CDR3 nucleotide sequence: TGTGCCAGCTATGACTACCAGGGGGAGCTGTTTTTT. This translates into CASYDYQGELFF.

The chain joins TRBV10-3 to TRBJ1-4; 12 positions match TRBD1. This CDR3 spans 17 amino acids. The germline CDR1 and CDR2 sequences are ENHRY and SYGVKD. With 3 bases clipped from V and 3 bases from J, the junction kept 5 bases outside the gene matches. The CDR3: CAISDPGQGASNEKLFF. CDR3 nucleotides: TGTGCCATCAGTGACCCGGGACAGGGGGCGTCTAATGAAAAACTGTTTTTT.

In its sample, this clone was seen a few times. This chain links TRBV6-1 with TRBJ1-2; D not resolved. This CDR3 region has 12 residues. Per the germline V gene, CDR1 is MNHNS and CDR2 is SASEGT. Trimming removed 3 bases from V and 0 bases from J, with 2 bases in between. The CDR3 nucleotides read TGTGCCAGCAGTGACACTAACTATGGCTACACCTTC. This sequence encodes CASSDTNYGYTF.

This clone was counted a few times. V and J are TRBV6-6 and TRBJ1-5; possible D gene TRBD1, 5 bases. This CDR3 spans 14 amino acids. V gave up 4 bases and J gave up 0 bases, with 7 bases separating them. From germline, CDR1 is MNHNY and CDR2 SVGAGI (reference sequence). The CDR3 here is CASSSTDSNQPQHF. The DNA for the CDR3 is TGTGCCAGCAGTTCGACAGATAGCAATCAGCCCCAGCATTTT.

The chain combines TRBV29-1 with TRBJ1-2, with D maybe TRBD1 (6 bases). Germline values: CDR1 SQVTM, CDR2 ANQGSEA. The ends were cut back, 0 bases at V and 2 bases at J, with 16 bases in the middle. This CDR3 contains 16 residues. CDR3 residues: CSVEDYRATRNYGYTF. CDR3 bases: TGCAGCGTTGAAGATTACAGGGCGACGCGGAACTATGGCTACACCTTC.

This chain uses TRBV5-4 with TRBJ1-1; 7 bases map to TRBD1. V was pared by 0 bases and J by 1 base, with 3 bases of the junction left unmatched. In germline, CDR1 is SGHNT, CDR2 YYREEE (reference sequence). The length of the CDR3 is 15 residues. The chain's CDR3 is CASSLVQGGNTEAFF. The DNA of the CDR3 is TGTGCCAGCAGCTTGGTCCAGGGGGGGAACACTGAAGCTTTCTTT.

Comments on this clone: At the DNA level, this CDR3 is encoded by other sequences in the same sample as well. The CDR3 DNA follows: TGTGCCAGCAGCTTGGATCGGACTAGCGACTACGAGCAGTACTTC. It translates to CASSLDRTSDYEQYF. The chain couples TRBV7-9 to TRBJ2-7; TRBD2 aligns across 9 bases. The CDR3 consists of 15 residues. The germline V gene encodes CDR1 SEHNR and CDR2 FQNEAQ (reference sequence). Losses at the gene ends were 3 bases for V and 3 bases for J; bases not matched to a gene: 6.

The chain is built from TRBV19 and TRBJ1-1, with D unresolved. This CDR3 comprises 15 residues. From germline, CDR1 is LNHDA and CDR2 SQIVND (reference sequence). Trimming shortened V by 3 bases and J by 1 base, and 12 bases separated the two germline ends. CDR3 nucleotides: TGTGCCAGTAGTATCCGATATACAAGGAACACTGAAGCTTTCTTT. Translating gives CASSIRYTRNTEAFF.

This chain joins TRBV6-5 and TRBJ1-1, with D tentatively TRBD1 (5 bases). Germline assignment: CDR1 MNHEY and CDR2 SVGAGI. The CDR3 spans 13 residues. Between the trimmed V and J ends, which lost 2 bases and 5 bases, there was a span of 9 bases. CDR3 nucleotide sequence: TGTGCCAGCAGTTACGACGGGGGGACTGAAGCTTTCTTT. This translates into CASSYDGGTEAFF.

This chain links TRBV11-2 with TRBJ2-2; 9 positions agree with TRBD2. Germline V CDR1 and CDR2: SGHAT, FQNNGV. The trim removed 1 base at V and 7 bases at J, leaving 10 bases unmatched. The CDR3 contains 17 residues. In nucleotides, the CDR3 is TGTGCCAGCAGCTTAGCAGCGGGGGGCCCCCCGGGCGGGGAGCTGTTTTTT. Translating it yields CASSLAAGGPPGGELFF.

The chain carries TRBV4-1 and TRBJ2-3; the D gene is possibly TRBD2 (7 bases). Germline assignment: CDR1 MGHRA and CDR2 YSYEKL. The CDR3 spans 16 residues. Trimming shortened V by 1 base and J by 5 bases, and 16 bases separated the two germline ends. The CDR3 region is CASSQGGRGRGDTQYF. CDR3 nucleotides: TGCGCCAGCAGCCAAGGGGGGCGGGGGCGGGGAGATACGCAGTATTTT.

The V call is TRBV9, the J call TRBJ1-5; D unclear. Between the trimmed V and J ends, which lost 0 bases and 0 bases, there was a span of 7 bases. Germline V gene data show CDR1 as SGDLS and CDR2 as YYNGEE. This CDR3 has 15 residues. CDR3 loop: CASSVDGFSNQPQHF. In nucleotides, the CDR3 is TGTGCCAGCAGCGTAGACGGGTTTAGCAATCAGCCCCAGCATTTT.

This clone occurred a few times. J is TRBJ1-1 and V is TRBV6-1; 8 bases agree with TRBD1. The CDR3 is 13 residues long. V lost 11 bases, J lost 2 bases, and 7 bases stayed unmatched. Germline values: CDR1 MNHNS, CDR2 SASEGT. CDR3 sequence (DNA): TGTGCCGGGGGGACAGGACGAAACACTGAAGCTTTCTTT. Its protein is CAGGTGRNTEAFF.

The gene calls are TRBV11-2 and TRBJ2-7; 9 bases line up with TRBD1. The CDR3 extends over 14 amino acids. V dropped 4 bases and J dropped 5; count of bases not matched to a gene: 6. CDR1 and CDR2 (germline): SGHAT, FQNNGV. CDR3 in DNA: TGTGCCAGCAGCTCCGGGACAGGGTCCCACGAGCAGTACTTC. This translates into CASSSGTGSHEQYF.

A single count supports this clone. The CDR3 DNA is TGTGCCAGCTCACCTAAGACAGTTCCTAGCACAGATACGCAGTATTTT. Its protein product is CASSPKTVPSTDTQYF. The chain recombines TRBV18 with TRBJ2-3; D is perhaps TRBD1 (5 bases). Per the germline V gene, CDR1 is KGHSH and CDR2 is LQKENI. The CDR3 contains 16 residues. Between the trimmed V and J ends, which lost 3 bases and 0 bases, there was a span of 13 bases.

This chain uses TRBV5-4 with TRBJ2-1; tentative D call: TRBD1 (6 bases). The CDR3 runs to 14 residues. V was shortened by 3 bases and J by 8 bases, with 15 bases between the two germline ends. CDR1 is SGHNT, CDR2 YYREEE, per germline (reference sequence). CDR3 residues: CASSWSPDSDEQFF. The CDR3 DNA is TGTGCCAGCAGCTGGAGCCCGGACAGCGATGAGCAGTTCTTC.

The chain is built from TRBV5-1 and TRBJ2-1; the match to TRBD2 covers 10 bases. The CDR3 runs 19 residues. The germline gives CDR1 SGHRS, CDR2 YFSETQ. V lost 2 bases, J lost 0 bases, and 11 bases stayed unmatched. The CDR3 sequence is CASSLQGGLAVSSYNEQFF. Written as DNA, the CDR3 is TGCGCCAGCAGCTTACAGGGAGGACTAGCGGTGAGCTCCTACAATGAGCAGTTCTTC.

The chain employs TRBV18 and TRBJ2-5, with 13 nucleotides matching TRBD2. CDR3 size: 15 residues. After removal of 0 bases from V and 5 bases from J, the junction contained 0 bases not matched to a gene. CDR1 and CDR2 from the germline V gene are KGHSH and LQKENI. The DNA of the CDR3 is TGTGCCAGCTCACCACCGGGACTAGCGGGGGAGACCCAGTACTTC. Residues: CASSPPGLAGETQYF. The variable domain in full, with the rest retrieved from reference TRBV18 and TRBJ2-5, is NAGVMQNPRHLVRRRGQEARLRCSPMKGHSHVYWYRQLPEEGLKFMVYLQKENIIDESGMPKERFSAEFPKEGPSILRIQQVVRGDSAAYFCASSPPGLAGETQYFGPGTRLLVL.